Each of the 26 T cell receptor beta chains below was sequenced from the same sample in a study of control samples from healthy donors and cancer patients. TCRdb keeps only in-frame clones here, not all; method: immunoSEQ multiplex PCR. The sample contains 190,000 or so clones, approximately 92% of which appear only once. Specimen: blood. The source of these receptors is a man aged 18 to 30 in good health.

The gene calls are TRBV28 and TRBJ2-7; 8 bases are shared with TRBD1. Germline CDR1 reads MDHEN; CDR2 reads SYDVKM. V lost 2 bases, J lost 4 bases, and 4 bases stayed unmatched. This CDR3 is built from 14 residues. CDR3 DNA sequence: TGTGCCAGCAGTTTAGACAGGGGCCTATACGAGCAGTACTTC. Translating it yields CASSLDRGLYEQYF.

The chain recombines TRBV6-5 with TRBJ2-7, with D possibly TRBD1 on 7 matching bases. V was pared by 8 bases and J by 3 bases, with 17 bases between. CDR1 and CDR2 (germline): MNHEY, SVGAGI. This CDR3 is built from 14 residues. The chain's CDR3 is CASAGQPAGYEQYF. In DNA form, the CDR3 reads TGTGCCAGCGCGGGACAGCCGGCGGGCTACGAGCAGTACTTC.

This CDR3 is CASSLARGTGNTIYF. CDR3 sequence (DNA): TGCGCCAGCAGCTTGGCTCGAGGAACTGGAAACACCATATATTTT. This chain links TRBV5-1 with TRBJ1-3; D call uncertain. This CDR3 contains 15 residues. Germline V lookup: CDR1 SGHRS, CDR2 YFSETQ. Trimming pared 0 bases from V and 2 bases from J, leaving 9 bases between. Drawing the rest from reference TRBV5-1 and TRBJ1-3, the complete variable domain is KAGVTQTPRYLIKTRGQQVTLSCSPISGHRSVSWYQQTPGQGLQFLFEYFSETQRNKGNFPGRFSGRQFSNSRSEMNVSTLELGDSALYLCASSLARGTGNTIYFGEGSWLTVV.

The rearrangement joins TRBV27 to TRBJ1-1; D is undetermined. V was shortened by 0 bases and J by 6 bases, with 8 bases between the two germline ends. CDR3 length equals 13 residues. The germline gives CDR1 MNHEY, CDR2 SMNVEV (reference sequence). The CDR3 spells CASSLSAISEAFF. CDR3 coding DNA: TGTGCCAGCAGTTTATCGGCAATCTCTGAAGCTTTCTTT.

The rearrangement uses TRBV12-3 or TRBV12-4 and TRBJ2-3, with a possible D match to TRBD2 (6 bases). Trimming left V 5 bases short and J 2 bases short, with 8 bases between. The CDR3 spans 13 residues. CDR3 amino acids: CASSGLLTDTQYF. The CDR3 coding sequence is TGTGCCAGCAGTGGACTACTCACAGATACGCAGTATTTT.

The chain carries TRBV19 and TRBJ2-5; 10 bases are a match to TRBD1. This CDR3 has 15 residues. Germline V gives CDR1 LNHDA, CDR2 SQIVND (reference sequence). The junction had 7 bases not matched to a gene; V was cut back by 5 bases and J by 4 bases. The CDR3 here is CASSLGTGERETQYF. The CDR3 DNA reads as TGTGCCAGTAGTCTAGGGACAGGGGAGAGAGAGACCCAGTACTTC.

The chain combines TRBV18 with TRBJ2-5; D is uncertain. Germline assignment: CDR1 KGHSH and CDR2 LQKENI. Trimming took off 1 base at V and 5 bases at J, with 5 bases between the two ends. CDR3 length equals 12 residues. The CDR3 sequence: CASSPREETQYF. DNA of the CDR3: TGTGCCAGCTCACCACGTGAGGAGACCCAGTACTTC.

The rearrangement uses TRBV4-1 and TRBJ2-7, with D possibly being TRBD1 (6 bases). The germline CDR1 and CDR2 sequences are MGHRA and YSYEKL. The ends were cut back, 9 bases at V and 0 bases at J, with 15 bases in the middle. The CDR3 loop spans 14 amino acids. This CDR3 reads CARGQGPISYEQYF. The DNA for the CDR3 is TGCGCCAGGGGGCAGGGGCCTATCTCCTACGAGCAGTACTTC.

With regard to this clone: One end of the junction does not line up with germline, which may come from a read error. The V and J genes are TRBV12-5 and TRBJ2-4; D call uncertain. This CDR3 is 11 amino acids long. CDR1 and CDR2 (germline): LGHNT, FRNRAP. CDR3 sequence reads: CASGLAGPSQF. In DNA form, the CDR3 reads TGTGCTAGTGGTTTGGCCGGTCCATCTCAGTTC.

The chain is built from TRBV2 and TRBJ1-6, with D perhaps TRBD1 (5 bases). Germline values: CDR1 SNHLY, CDR2 FYNNEI. The CDR3 has 15 residues. Trimming took 5 bases from V and 7 from J, leaving 15 bases between them. The CDR3 bases are TGTGCCAGCAGTACTGAGGGGACGGGGAATTCACCCCTCCACTTT. As protein: CASSTEGTGNSPLHF.

The V gene is TRBV24-1, the J gene TRBJ2-3; 8 positions match TRBD2. CDR1 is KGHDR, CDR2 SFDVKD, per germline. With V trimmed by 3 bases and J by 3 bases, 4 bases remained unmatched. This CDR3 is 15 amino acids long. The CDR3 DNA is TGTGCCACCAGTGATCCCGGGACTAGTACAGATACGCAGTATTTT. This codes for CATSDPGTSTDTQYF.

With regard to this clone: This sample includes further DNA sequences coding for the same CDR3. CDR3 amino acids: CASSTEGRGGNTGELFF. The CDR3 DNA follows: TGCGCCAGCAGCACAGAAGGGCGGGGGGGCAACACCGGGGAGCTGTTTTTT. The chain links TRBV4-1 to TRBJ2-2; 9 positions agree with TRBD2. CDR3 length: 17 residues. The trim removed 5 bases at V and 2 bases at J, leaving 9 bases unmatched. Per the germline V gene, CDR1 is MGHRA and CDR2 is YSYEKL.

J is TRBJ1-1 and V is TRBV5-8, with D unclear. Per the germline V gene, CDR1 is SGHTS and CDR2 is YDEGEE. The CDR3 consists of 13 residues. V was pared by 2 bases and J by 1 base, with 6 bases between. The CDR3 coding sequence is TGTGCCAGCAGCTTTCAAGCGAACACTGAAGCTTTCTTT. Its protein product is CASSFQANTEAFF.

The CDR3 reads CATGLFNEQFF. DNA of the CDR3: TGTGCCACCGGACTTTTCAATGAGCAGTTCTTC. This chain uses TRBV25-1 with TRBJ2-1; tentatively, D is TRBD2 (5 bases). The CDR3 extends over 11 amino acids. The V gene's germline CDR1 is MGHDK and CDR2 SYGVNS. V lost 10 bases and J 6 bases, leaving 10 bases between the germline ends.

For the CDR3, the DNA is TGTGCCAGCAGTGAATCGGGACGGAACACCGGGGAGCTGTTTTTT. This codes for CASSESGRNTGELFF. J is TRBJ2-2 and V is TRBV25-1, with D perhaps matching TRBD1 or TRBD2 (5 bases each). The length of the CDR3 is 15 residues. CDR1 and CDR2 from the germline V gene are MGHDK and SYGVNS. Trimming pared 1 base from V and 1 base from J, leaving 7 bases between.

The V and J genes are TRBV5-5 and TRBJ1-3; possibly TRBD1 for D (5 bases). The length of the CDR3 is 15 residues. Between the trimmed V and J ends, which lost 3 bases and 4 bases, there was a span of 14 bases. CDR1 and CDR2 from the germline V gene are SGHKS and YYEKEE (reference sequence). The CDR3 DNA follows: TGTGCCAGCAGCTGGGAGGGGACTCCGGGAAACACCATATATTTT. Translating it yields CASSWEGTPGNTIYF.

The rearrangement links TRBV3-1 (or the pseudogene TRBV3-2) to TRBJ1-1; D unclear. V was cut by 4 bases and J by 4 bases, with 13 bases left in between. Per germline, CDR1 LGHDT and CDR2 YNNKEL (reference sequence). The CDR3 has 14 residues. DNA of the CDR3: TGTGCCAGCAGCCCCTTGGAGGGATCCACTGAAGCTTTCTTT. It specifies CASSPLEGSTEAFF.

The chain couples TRBV30 to TRBJ1-2; 7 bases map to TRBD1. The CDR3 length is 14 residues. The germline V gene has CDR1 GTSNPN and CDR2 SVGIG (reference sequence). Trimming took 4 bases from V and 10 from J; bases not matched to a gene: 15. CDR3 region: CAWTPRGVRGSYTF. CDR3 sequence (DNA): TGTGCCTGGACCCCCCGAGGTGTCAGGGGGTCCTACACCTTC.

The chain recombines TRBV30 with TRBJ2-5, with 9 nucleotides matching TRBD1. There are 15 residues in the CDR3. J lost 2 bases, V lost 0 bases, and 4 bases had no gene match. Germline assignment: CDR1 GTSNPN and CDR2 SVGIG (reference sequence). The CDR3 spells CAWSVGQGLQETQYF. CDR3 DNA: TGTGCCTGGAGTGTCGGACAGGGGTTACAAGAGACCCAGTACTTC.

This clone was picked up one time. The chain couples TRBV30 to TRBJ1-3, with D possibly being TRBD1 (5 bases). V gave up 2 bases and J gave up 6 bases, with 14 bases separating them. Looked up from germline, CDR1 is GTSNPN and CDR2 is SVGIG (reference sequence). CDR3 length equals 14 residues. The CDR3 loop is CAWSFRVSSNTIYF. The CDR3 nucleotides are TGTGCCTGGAGTTTCAGGGTGTCTTCAAACACCATATATTTT.

The V and J genes are TRBV11-3 and TRBJ2-1; D gene uncertain. The CDR3 is made up of 12 amino acids. Germline V gene data show CDR1 as SGHNT and CDR2 as YENEEA. V was pared by 4 bases and J by 5 bases, with 6 bases between. The CDR3 spells CASSSWDNEQFF. CDR3 bases: TGTGCCAGCAGCTCTTGGGACAATGAGCAGTTCTTC. The whole variable domain, filled in from reference TRBV11-3 and TRBJ2-1, reads EAGVVQSPRYKIIEKKQPVAFWCNPISGHNTLYWYLQNLGQGPELLIRYENEEAVDDSQLPKDRFSAERLKGVDSTLKIQPAELGDSAVYLCASSSWDNEQFFGPGTRLTVL.

The chain has TRBV28 and TRBJ1-2; D unclear. V lost 6 bases and J 4 bases, leaving 12 bases between the germline ends. Germline V gene sequence: CDR1 MDHEN, CDR2 SYDVKM. This CDR3 region has 13 residues. The CDR3 DNA is TGTGCCAGCAGCACAGAAGCCCCCTATGGCTACACCTTC. Amino acids: CASSTEAPYGYTF.

The CDR3 is CASSQAVPSSYGYTF. The CDR3 DNA is TGTGCCAGCAGCCAAGCTGTGCCTTCGAGCTATGGCTACACCTTC. The chain uses TRBV3-1 (or the pseudogene TRBV3-2) and TRBJ1-2; the D is unclear. CDR1 and CDR2 (germline): LGHDT, YNNKEL (reference sequence). The CDR3 loop spans 15 amino acids. V was clipped by 1 base and J by 4 bases, with 13 bases between them.

The CDR3 DNA reads TGTGCCAGCAGCTTAGGCGCCAACTGGGGTAATTCACCCCTCCACTTT. Residues: CASSLGANWGNSPLHF. The chain recombines TRBV7-2 with TRBJ1-6; D ambiguous. Trimming left V 1 base short and J 6 bases short, with 13 bases between. This CDR3 has 16 residues. CDR1 and CDR2 (germline): SGHTA, FQGNSA.

The chain carries TRBV4-2 and TRBJ1-2, with unresolved D. The germline V gene encodes CDR1 LGHNA and CDR2 YNFKEQ. The germline V and J ends were trimmed by 0 bases and 6 bases, with 11 bases remaining between them. This CDR3 region has 14 residues. In DNA form, the CDR3 reads TGTGCCAGCAGCCAAGAACTAGGGTACCATGGCTACACCTTC. The encoded protein is CASSQELGYHGYTF.

This clone was detected once. The rearrangement joins TRBV5-6 to TRBJ2-7, with 8 bases matching TRBD2. The CDR3 consists of 15 residues. Germline V CDR1 and CDR2: SGHDT, YYEEEE. Losses at the gene ends were 4 bases for V and 7 bases for J; bases not matched to a gene: 13. DNA of the CDR3: TGTGCCAGCAGCGGCGCGGGACTAGAGAACAAGGAGCAGTACTTC. Residues: CASSGAGLENKEQYF.